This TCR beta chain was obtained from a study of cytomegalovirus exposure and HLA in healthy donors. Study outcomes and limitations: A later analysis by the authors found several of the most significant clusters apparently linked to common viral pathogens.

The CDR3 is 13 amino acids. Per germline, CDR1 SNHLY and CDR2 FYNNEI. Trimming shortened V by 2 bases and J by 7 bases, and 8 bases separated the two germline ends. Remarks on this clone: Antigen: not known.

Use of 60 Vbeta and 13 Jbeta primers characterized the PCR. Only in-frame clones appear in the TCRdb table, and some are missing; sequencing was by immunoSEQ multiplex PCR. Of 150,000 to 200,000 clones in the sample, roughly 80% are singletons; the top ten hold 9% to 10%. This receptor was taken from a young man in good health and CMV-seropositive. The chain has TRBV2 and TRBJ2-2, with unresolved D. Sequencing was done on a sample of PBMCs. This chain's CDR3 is CASSESFFGELFF. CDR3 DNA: TGTGCCAGCAGTGAATCTTTTTTCGGGGAGCTGTTTTTT.